These T cell receptor beta chains were read from a single sample in a study of blood T cells in healthy people across ages. TCRdb itself ran the 5' RACE reads through MiXCR, one entry per CDR3 protein. The sample has about 1,000,000 distinct CDR3 sequences, 40% to 50% seen once; the top ten hold approximately 19%. The specimen sequenced was blood. Receptors originate from a woman aged 55-70 years in good health. Both conserved end residues are part of each CDR3. A D gene is named only where the DNA matches it firmly. Size is stated for part of the rows, as once, few or many counts, or as a class when the clone is expanded.

DNA: TGTGCCAGCAGTGTCCTAGCGGGAGGGCGGAATGAGCAGTTCTTC; CDR3: CASSVLAGGRNEQFF; J: TRBJ2-1; D: TRBD2; size: NA; V: TRBV6-5
DNA: TGTGCCTGCAGAACTCCCCTAACCTACGAGCAGTACTTC; CDR3: CACRTPLTYEQYF; J: TRBJ2-7; D: NA; size: once; V: TRBV6-5
DNA: TGTGCCAGCAGCTTAAGGGGGAGCACTGGGGCCAACGTCCTGACTTTC; CDR3: CASSLRGSTGANVLTF; J: TRBJ2-6; D: NA; size: NA; V: TRBV7-3
DNA: TGTGCCAGCAGTTACACCCCCGGGACAGGGATTACCTACGAGCAGTACTTC; CDR3: CASSYTPGTGITYEQYF; J: TRBJ2-7; D: TRBD1; size: few; V: TRBV6-2/TRBV6-3
DNA: TGTGCCAGCAGTGCCCTAGCGGGAGATACGCAGTATTTT; CDR3: CASSALAGDTQYF; J: TRBJ2-3; D: TRBD2; size: NA; V: TRBV27
DNA: TGCGCCAGCAGCGCTAGCGGGGGGGACTACGAGCAGTACTTC; CDR3: CASSASGGDYEQYF; J: TRBJ2-7; D: TRBD2; size: NA; V: TRBV5-1
DNA: TGTGCCACAAGGACAGGGGCAACTAATGAAAAACTGTTTTTT; CDR3: CATRTGATNEKLFF; J: TRBJ1-4; D: TRBD1; size: few; V: TRBV10-3
DNA: TGTGCCAGCAGCCCCCTGGACAGGGGCAATGAGCAGTTCTTC; CDR3: CASSPLDRGNEQFF; J: TRBJ2-1; D: TRBD1; size: few; V: TRBV14
DNA: TGTGCCAGCAGTTTAAGGGGACTAGCGGGAGTGCCGTTCTTC; CDR3: CASSLRGLAGVPFF; J: TRBJ2-1; D: TRBD2; size: NA; V: TRBV28
DNA: TGTGCCAGCAGCTTACAGGCGCGGAGGACAGATACGCAGTATTTT; CDR3: CASSLQARRTDTQYF; J: TRBJ2-3; D: NA; size: NA; V: TRBV5-6
DNA: TGTGCCAGCAGCCCCCTTATTTCGGGGGATGAGCAGTTCTTC; CDR3: CASSPLISGDEQFF; J: TRBJ2-1; D: NA; size: NA; V: TRBV7-6
DNA: TGCAGCGTTTGGGGCTCTGGGGCCAACGTCCTGACTTTC; CDR3: CSVWGSGANVLTF; J: TRBJ2-6; D: NA; size: once; V: TRBV29-1
DNA: TGTGCCAGCAGTTACGGGTTGAATGAGCAGTTCTTC; CDR3: CASSYGLNEQFF; J: TRBJ2-1; D: NA; size: once; V: TRBV6-5
DNA: TGTGCCAGCAGCTACGACAGGGGGGACTACAATGAGCAGTTCTTC; CDR3: CASSYDRGDYNEQFF; J: TRBJ2-1; D: TRBD1; size: NA; V: TRBV28
DNA: TGTGCCACCAGCAGAAAAAGGACTAGCGGGAGTGTGAATGAGCAGTTCTTC; CDR3: CATSRKRTSGSVNEQFF; J: TRBJ2-1; D: TRBD2; size: NA; V: TRBV15
DNA: TGTGCCAGCAGTGTCAGAGGGGTGGGGGAGACCCAGTACTTC; CDR3: CASSVRGVGETQYF; J: TRBJ2-5; D: NA; size: NA; V: TRBV12-3/TRBV12-4
DNA: TGTGCCAGCAGCTTAAGACAGGGAGATTACGAGCAGTACTTC; CDR3: CASSLRQGDYEQYF; J: TRBJ2-7; D: TRBD1; size: many; V: TRBV12-3/TRBV12-4
DNA: TGCAGCGTTGAAGATCGCGCGGGAGGAGTAGAGAATGAGCAGTTCTTC; CDR3: CSVEDRAGGVENEQFF; J: TRBJ2-1; D: TRBD2; size: few; V: TRBV29-1
DNA: TGCGCCAGCAGCCAAGATACGGGACTAGCTAACAATGAGCAGTTCTTC; CDR3: CASSQDTGLANNEQFF; J: TRBJ2-1; D: TRBD2; size: NA; V: TRBV4-3
DNA: TGCAGTGCTAGTCCAGGCCCCAGTTCTCAGCATTTT; CDR3: CSASPGPSSQHF; J: TRBJ1-5; D: NA; size: NA; V: TRBV20-1
DNA: TGTGCCAGCTCACCGGAGGGACTAGCGAGAGAGACCCAGTACTTC; CDR3: CASSPEGLARETQYF; J: TRBJ2-5; D: TRBD2; size: NA; V: TRBV18
DNA: TGTGCCAGCAGTTCAAAAAGCCAGGGGCAAGCTGAAGCTTTCTTT; CDR3: CASSSKSQGQAEAFF; J: TRBJ1-1; D: NA; size: NA; V: TRBV6-5
DNA: TGCAGTGCTAGAGATTTCCTTTTTACTAGCGGGAGAGTTCGAGAGACCCAGTACTTC; CDR3: CSARDFLFTSGRVRETQYF; J: TRBJ2-5; D: TRBD2; size: few; V: TRBV20-1
DNA: TGCAGTGCCATAGACGAGAAGGGTGTGGGGGTCTACAATGAGCAGTTCTTC; CDR3: CSAIDEKGVGVYNEQFF; J: TRBJ2-1; D: NA; size: NA; V: TRBV20-1
DNA: TGTGCCAGCAGCTTAGTAGCGGGAGATGCAGATACGCAGTATTTT; CDR3: CASSLVAGDADTQYF; J: TRBJ2-3; D: TRBD2; size: few; V: TRBV7-9
DNA: TGTGCCAGCAGTGAAGGAATAGGGGGCTTCGAGACCCAGTACTTC; CDR3: CASSEGIGGFETQYF; J: TRBJ2-5; D: TRBD1; size: NA; V: TRBV2
DNA: TGCAGCGTTGCCTGGACGAAAGAGCAGTACTTC; CDR3: CSVAWTKEQYF; J: TRBJ2-4; D: NA; size: NA; V: TRBV29-1
DNA: TGCAGTGCCACGCACACAGGACCTACTGAAGCTTTCTTT; CDR3: CSATHTGPTEAFF; J: TRBJ1-1; D: NA; size: NA; V: TRBV20-1
DNA: TGTGCCAGCAGAAAGAGCACAGATACGCAGTATTTT; CDR3: CASRKSTDTQYF; J: TRBJ2-3; D: NA; size: NA; V: TRBV27
DNA: TGTGCCAGCAGCGCAAGGCGGGACTCCCCCTACGAGCAGTACTTC; CDR3: CASSARRDSPYEQYF; J: TRBJ2-7; D: NA; size: NA; V: TRBV12-3/TRBV12-4
DNA: TGTGCCACCAGCAGAGGAGGGGATGAGCAGTTCTTC; CDR3: CATSRGGDEQFF; J: TRBJ2-1; D: NA; size: NA; V: TRBV15
DNA: TGCAGTGCTAGCCCCACGGTCAGCGGGAAGGGCGATGAGCAGTTCTTC; CDR3: CSASPTVSGKGDEQFF; J: TRBJ2-1; D: TRBD2; size: few; V: TRBV20-1
DNA: TGCGCCAGCAGCTCTGGACTAGCGGGAGAAGCCTACAATGAGCAGTTCTTC; CDR3: CASSSGLAGEAYNEQFF; J: TRBJ2-1; D: TRBD2; size: few; V: TRBV5-1
DNA: TGTGCCAGCAGCTTTGAAGCGGGAGGGCAAACCGGGGAGCTGTTTTTT; CDR3: CASSFEAGGQTGELFF; J: TRBJ2-2; D: TRBD2; size: NA; V: TRBV12-3/TRBV12-4
DNA: TGTGCCAGCAGCTTCTGGGGAGAGGGGAAAGAGACCCAGTACTTC; CDR3: CASSFWGEGKETQYF; J: TRBJ2-5; D: NA; size: NA; V: TRBV13
DNA: TGTACCAGCAGCTTAAATGTCGACGCTGAAGCTTTCTTT; CDR3: CTSSLNVDAEAFF; J: TRBJ1-1; D: NA; size: NA; V: TRBV7-9
DNA: TGTGCCAGCAGCTTAAATGCAGGAAGCACAGATACGCAGTATTTT; CDR3: CASSLNAGSTDTQYF; J: TRBJ2-3; D: NA; size: NA; V: TRBV7-3
DNA: TGTGCCAGCAGACCTGGTTCCCCAGATACGCAGTATTTT; CDR3: CASRPGSPDTQYF; J: TRBJ2-3; D: NA; size: NA; V: TRBV12-3/TRBV12-4
DNA: TGCAGTGCTACAGTACTAGCGGGGGGATTGAATGAGCAGTACTTC; CDR3: CSATVLAGGLNEQYF; J: TRBJ2-7; D: TRBD2; size: NA; V: TRBV20-1
DNA: TGTGCCAGCAGCTTAGAGGGGGTCACCCTAGGAGAGACCCAGTACTTC; CDR3: CASSLEGVTLGETQYF; J: TRBJ2-5; D: NA; size: few; V: TRBV7-9
DNA: TGTGCCAGCAGCTTAGCAACTAGCGGGAGTATCTACAATGAGCAGTTCTTC; CDR3: CASSLATSGSIYNEQFF; J: TRBJ2-1; D: TRBD2; size: few; V: TRBV7-9
DNA: TGCGCCAGCAGCTTACGAGGGCCAGGGGAAATACACGAGCAGTACTTC; CDR3: CASSLRGPGEIHEQYF; J: TRBJ2-7; D: NA; size: few; V: TRBV5-1